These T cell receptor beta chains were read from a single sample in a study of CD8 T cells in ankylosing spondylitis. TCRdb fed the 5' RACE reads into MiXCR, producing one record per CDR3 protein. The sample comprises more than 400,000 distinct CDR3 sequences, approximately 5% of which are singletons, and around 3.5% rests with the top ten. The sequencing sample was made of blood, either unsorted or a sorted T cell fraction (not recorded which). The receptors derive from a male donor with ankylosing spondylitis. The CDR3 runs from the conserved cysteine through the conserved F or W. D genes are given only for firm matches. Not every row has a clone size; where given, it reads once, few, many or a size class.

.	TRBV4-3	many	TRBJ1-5	CASSQELDYRVNNQPQHF	TGCGCCAGCAGCCAAGAATTGGACTACCGGGTTAATAATCAGCCCCAGCATTTT
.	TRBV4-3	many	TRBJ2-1	CASSQEVYYNEQFF	TGCGCCAGCAGCCAAGAGGTCTACTACAATGAGCAGTTCTTC
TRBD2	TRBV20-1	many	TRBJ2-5	CSARRGGRETQYF	TGCAGTGCTAGACGGGGGGGTCGGGAGACCCAGTACTTC
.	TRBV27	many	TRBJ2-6	CASSPLVSGANVLTF	TGTGCCAGCAGTCCCCTGGTCTCTGGGGCCAACGTCCTGACTTTC
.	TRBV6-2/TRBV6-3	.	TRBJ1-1	CASSYKWVETEAFF	TGTGCCAGCAGTTACAAATGGGTGGAGACTGAAGCTTTCTTT
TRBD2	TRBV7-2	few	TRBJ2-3	CASSLASLAGSTDTQYF	TGTGCCAGCAGCTTAGCTTCACTAGCGGGGAGCACAGATACGCAGTATTTT
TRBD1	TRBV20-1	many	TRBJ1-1	CSAAGTGTVQAFF	TGCAGTGCTGCCGGGACAGGGACGGTACAAGCTTTCTTT
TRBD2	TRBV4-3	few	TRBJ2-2	CASSGGGAGTGELFF	TGCGCCAGCAGCGGCGGGGGGGCGGGCACCGGGGAGCTGTTTTTT
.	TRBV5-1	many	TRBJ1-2	CASSFDGTSENYGYTF	TGCGCCAGCAGCTTTGACGGGACATCCGAAAACTATGGCTACACCTTC
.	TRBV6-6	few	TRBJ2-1	CASSRLLYNEQFF	TGTGCCAGCTCCCGACTCCTCTACAATGAGCAGTTCTTC
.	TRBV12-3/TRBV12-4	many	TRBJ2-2	CASSLLTGELFF	TGTGCCAGCAGTCTTCTCACCGGGGAGCTGTTTTTT
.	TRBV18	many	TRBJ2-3	CASSGWVGDTQYF	TGTGCCAGCTCAGGATGGGTTGGAGATACGCAGTATTTT
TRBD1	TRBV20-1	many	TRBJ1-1	CSARDWRDSNTEAFF	TGCAGTGCTAGAGATTGGCGGGACAGCAACACTGAAGCTTTCTTT
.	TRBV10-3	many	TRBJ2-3	CAISESATSDTQYF	TGTGCCATCAGTGAGTCAGCAACGTCAGATACGCAGTATTTT
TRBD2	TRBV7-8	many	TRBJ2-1	CASSSRAGLSSYNEQFF	TGTGCCAGCAGCTCCCGGGCGGGACTAAGCTCCTACAATGAGCAGTTCTTC
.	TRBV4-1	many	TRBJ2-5	CASRQRTFKETQYF	TGCGCCAGCAGGCAGAGGACTTTCAAAGAGACCCAGTACTTC
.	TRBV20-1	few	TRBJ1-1	CSAPQTSIMNTEAFF	TGCAGTGCTCCCCAGACGAGTATCATGAACACTGAAGCTTTCTTT
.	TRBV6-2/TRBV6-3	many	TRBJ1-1	CASSWAMNTEAFF	TGTGCCAGCTCTTGGGCCATGAACACTGAAGCTTTCTTT
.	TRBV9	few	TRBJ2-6	CASSVSRVVRGANVLTF	TGTGCCAGCAGCGTGTCCAGGGTAGTGAGGGGGGCCAACGTCCTGACTTTC
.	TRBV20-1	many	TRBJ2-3	CSVVGMTDTQYF	TGCAGTGTTGTAGGGATGACAGATACGCAGTATTTT
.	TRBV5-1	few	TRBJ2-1	CASSLQGDEQFF	TGCGCCAGCAGCTTACAGGGCGATGAGCAGTTCTTC
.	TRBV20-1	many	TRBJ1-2	CSVRGGSGYTF	TGCAGTGTTAGAGGGGGGAGCGGCTACACCTTC
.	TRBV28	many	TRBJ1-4	CASSLGGPGEKLFF	TGTGCCAGCAGTTTGGGGGGGCCTGGTGAAAAACTGTTTTTT
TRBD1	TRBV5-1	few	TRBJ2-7	CASSSRDRNYEQYF	TGCGCCAGCAGTTCCCGGGACAGGAACTACGAGCAGTACTTC
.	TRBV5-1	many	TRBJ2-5	CASRSQETQYF	TGCGCCAGCAGGTCACAAGAGACCCAGTACTTC
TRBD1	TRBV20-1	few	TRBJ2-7	CSARDRAEYEQYF	TGCAGTGCGAGAGACAGGGCGGAGTACGAGCAGTACTTC
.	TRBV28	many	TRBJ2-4	CASSSHGLAKNIQYF	TGTGCCAGCAGTTCGCACGGTCTAGCCAAAAACATTCAGTACTTC
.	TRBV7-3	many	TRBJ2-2	CASSWDYTGELFF	TGTGCCAGCAGCTGGGACTACACCGGGGAGCTGTTTTTT
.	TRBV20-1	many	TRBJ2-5	CSATPGRSLAQYF	TGCAGTGCTACCCCGGGACGCTCACTTGCCCAGTACTTC
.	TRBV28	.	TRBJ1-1	CASSPPRGVTEAFF	TGTGCCAGCAGTCCCCCGCGCGGGGTCACTGAAGCTTTCTTT
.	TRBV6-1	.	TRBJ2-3	CPSSPDGQAAVADTQYF	TGTCCCAGCAGTCCGGATGGGCAGGCCGCAGTGGCAGATACGCAGTATTTT
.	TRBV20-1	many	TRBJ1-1	CSARAPGRSTEAFF	TGCAGTGCTAGGGCTCCTGGTCGGAGCACTGAAGCTTTCTTT
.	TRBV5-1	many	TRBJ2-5	CASSLYWRRRETQYF	TGCGCCAGCAGCTTGTATTGGCGACGGAGAGAGACCCAGTACTTC
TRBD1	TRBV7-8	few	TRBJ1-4	CASSLFRDSNEKLFF	TGTGCCAGCAGCTTATTCCGGGACAGCAATGAAAAACTGTTTTTT
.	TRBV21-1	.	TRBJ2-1	CASSKGYWRGNPPPFNNEQFF	TGTGCCAGCAGCAAAGGTTATTGGCGGGGGAACCCCCCCCCTTTTAACAATGAGCAGTTCTTC
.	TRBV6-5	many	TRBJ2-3	CASSYSVVTSPRGTQYF	TGTGCCAGCAGTTACTCGGTTGTGACTTCTCCCCGCGGTACGCAGTATTTT
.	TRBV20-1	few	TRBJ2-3	CSATLGTNTDTQYF	TGCAGTGCGACACTAGGCACTAACACAGATACGCAGTATTTT
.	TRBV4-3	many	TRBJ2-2	CASSQDMWGTGELFF	TGCGCCAGCAGCCAAGATATGTGGGGGACCGGGGAGCTGTTTTTT
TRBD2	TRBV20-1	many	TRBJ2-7	CSARWWREGSYEQYF	TGCAGTGCTAGATGGTGGCGGGAGGGCTCCTACGAGCAGTACTTC
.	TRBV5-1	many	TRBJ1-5	CASSFDGGPQHF	TGCGCCAGCAGCTTTGACGGTGGGCCCCAGCATTTT
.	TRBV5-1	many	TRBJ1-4	CASSRDNEKLFF	TGCGCCAGCAGTAGGGATAATGAAAAACTGTTTTTT
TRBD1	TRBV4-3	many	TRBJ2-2	CASSQGERDRESTGELFF	TGCGCCAGCAGCCAAGGGGAGCGGGACAGGGAATCCACCGGGGAGCTGTTTTTT
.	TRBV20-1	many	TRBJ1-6	CSAVSWFNSPLHF	TGCAGTGCGGTGAGCTGGTTCAACTCACCCCTCCACTTT
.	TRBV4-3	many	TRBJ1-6	CASSQLTGPSNSPLHF	TGCGCCAGCAGCCAGCTCACGGGACCTTCTAATTCACCCCTCCACTTT
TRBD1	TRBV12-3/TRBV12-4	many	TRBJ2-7	CASSFRDRGYEQYF	TGTGCCAGCAGTTTTAGGGACAGGGGCTACGAGCAGTACTTC
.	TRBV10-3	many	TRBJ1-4	CAISQNNEKLFF	TGTGCCATCAGCCAGAATAATGAAAAACTGTTTTTT
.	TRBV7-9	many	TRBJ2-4	CASGAAGWRAKNIQYF	TGTGCCAGCGGGGCAGCAGGGTGGAGGGCCAAAAACATTCAGTACTTC
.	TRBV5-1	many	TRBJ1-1	CASSLASQGSTEAFF	TGCGCCAGCAGCTTGGCGTCGCAGGGGAGCACTGAAGCTTTCTTT
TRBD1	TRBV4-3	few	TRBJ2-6	CASSRDRVTANVLTF	TGCGCCAGCAGCCGGGACAGGGTTACAGCCAACGTCCTGACTTTC
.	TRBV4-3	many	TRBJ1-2	CASSPPRGGYTF	TGCGCCAGCAGCCCGCCCAGGGGTGGCTACACCTTC
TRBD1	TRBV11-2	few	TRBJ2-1	CASSARQGVGGEQFF	TGTGCCAGCAGCGCCCGACAGGGGGTGGGTGGTGAGCAGTTCTTC
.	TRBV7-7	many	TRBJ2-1	CASSKEWVNEQFF	TGTGCTAGCAGCAAGGAATGGGTCAATGAGCAGTTCTTC
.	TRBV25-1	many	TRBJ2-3	CASSEGVTDTQYF	TGTGCCAGCAGTGAGGGGGTCACAGATACGCAGTATTTT
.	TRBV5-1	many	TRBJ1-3	CASSPEGLTGNTIYF	TGCGCCAGCAGCCCGGAAGGGCTCACTGGAAACACCATATATTTT
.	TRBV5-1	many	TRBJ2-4	CASSLGVGGALAKNIQYF	TGCGCCAGCAGCTTGGGCGTTGGCGGGGCTCTAGCCAAAAACATTCAGTACTTC
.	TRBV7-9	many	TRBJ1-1	CASSPGTSGTEAFF	TGTGCCAGCAGCCCCGGTACTTCGGGCACTGAAGCTTTCTTT
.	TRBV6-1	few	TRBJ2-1	CASSAGTNNEQFF	TGTGCCAGCAGTGCCGGGACGAACAATGAGCAGTTCTTC
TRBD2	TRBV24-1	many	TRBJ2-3	CATSEPGLSTDTQYF	TGTGCCACCAGTGAGCCGGGACTATCAACAGATACGCAGTATTTT
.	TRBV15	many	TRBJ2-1	CATSLNRHNEQFF	TGTGCCACCAGCCTCAACCGGCACAATGAGCAGTTCTTC